A single T cell receptor beta chain is shown here with its context. The sample comes from a study of control samples from healthy donors and cancer patients. Some clones are missing from TCRdb's copy, which holds only in-frame ones; the method was immunoSEQ multiplex PCR. Here the sample spans 120,000 or so clones, approximately 84% being singletons. This clonotype originated in a man aged 18 to 29 in good health. The sequenced material came from blood.

In DNA, the CDR3 is TGTGCCAGCAGATCTAAAAAGGCAGCCCGTGACGAGCAGTACTTC. It codes for CASRSKKAARDEQYF. The rearrangement joins TRBV25-1 to TRBJ2-7, with D hard to call. Germline CDR1 is MGHDK and CDR2 is SYGVNS. V was clipped by 6 bases and J by 5 bases, with 20 bases between them. This CDR3 has 15 residues.